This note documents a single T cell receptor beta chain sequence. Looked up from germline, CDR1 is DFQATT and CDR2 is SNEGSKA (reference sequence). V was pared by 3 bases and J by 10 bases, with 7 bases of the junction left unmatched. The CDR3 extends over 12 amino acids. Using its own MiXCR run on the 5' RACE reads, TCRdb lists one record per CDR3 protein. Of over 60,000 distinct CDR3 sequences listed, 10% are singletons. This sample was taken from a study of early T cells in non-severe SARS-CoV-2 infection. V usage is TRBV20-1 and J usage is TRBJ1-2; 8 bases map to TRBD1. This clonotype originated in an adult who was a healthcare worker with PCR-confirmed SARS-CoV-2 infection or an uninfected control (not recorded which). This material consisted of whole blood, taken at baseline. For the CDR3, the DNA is TGCAGTGCTAGTGGGGACAGGCCAGACTACACCTTC. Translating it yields CSASGDRPDYTF.